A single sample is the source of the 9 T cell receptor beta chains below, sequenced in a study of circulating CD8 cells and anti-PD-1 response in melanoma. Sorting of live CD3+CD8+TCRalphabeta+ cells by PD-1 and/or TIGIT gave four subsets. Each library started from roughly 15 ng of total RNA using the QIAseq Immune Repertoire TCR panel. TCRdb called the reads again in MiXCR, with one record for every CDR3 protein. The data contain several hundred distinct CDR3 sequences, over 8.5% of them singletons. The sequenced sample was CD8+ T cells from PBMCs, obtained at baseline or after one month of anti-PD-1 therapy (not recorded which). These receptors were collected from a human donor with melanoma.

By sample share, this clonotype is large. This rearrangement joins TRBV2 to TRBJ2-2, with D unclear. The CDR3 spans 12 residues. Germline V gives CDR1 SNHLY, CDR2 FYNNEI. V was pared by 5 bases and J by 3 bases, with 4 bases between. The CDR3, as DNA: TGTGCCAGCAGTATCTACACCGGGGAGCTGTTTTTT. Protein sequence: CASSIYTGELFF.

CDR3 sequence reads: CATDLSGQYNSPLHF. The CDR3 DNA sequence: TGTGCCACCGACCTCTCCGGACAGTATAATTCACCCCTCCACTTT. V and J are TRBV6-6 and TRBJ1-6; D is perhaps TRBD1 (6 bases). Looked up from germline, CDR1 is MNHNY and CDR2 is SVGAGI (reference sequence). V was cut by 10 bases and J by 4 bases, with 17 bases left in between. The CDR3 extends over 15 amino acids.

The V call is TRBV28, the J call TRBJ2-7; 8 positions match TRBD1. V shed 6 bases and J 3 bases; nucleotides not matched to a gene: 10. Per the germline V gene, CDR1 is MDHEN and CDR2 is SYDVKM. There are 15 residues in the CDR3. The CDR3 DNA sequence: TGTGCCAGCAGGGATACCGGGACAGGATTCTACGAGCAGTACTTC. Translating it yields CASRDTGTGFYEQYF.

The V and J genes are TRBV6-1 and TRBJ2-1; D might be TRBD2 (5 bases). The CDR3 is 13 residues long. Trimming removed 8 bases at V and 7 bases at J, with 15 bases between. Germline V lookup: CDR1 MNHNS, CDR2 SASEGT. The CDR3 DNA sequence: TGTGCCAGCCTAGAGGGTGAGGCTAATGAGCAGTTCTTC. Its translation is CASLEGEANEQFF.

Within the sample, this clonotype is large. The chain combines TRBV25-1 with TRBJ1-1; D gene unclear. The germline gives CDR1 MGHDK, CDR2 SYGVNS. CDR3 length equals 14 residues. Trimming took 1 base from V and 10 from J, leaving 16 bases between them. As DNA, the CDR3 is TGTGCCAGCAGTGAATTGGGTCAGGCCTTTGGAGCTTTCTTT. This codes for CASSELGQAFGAFF.

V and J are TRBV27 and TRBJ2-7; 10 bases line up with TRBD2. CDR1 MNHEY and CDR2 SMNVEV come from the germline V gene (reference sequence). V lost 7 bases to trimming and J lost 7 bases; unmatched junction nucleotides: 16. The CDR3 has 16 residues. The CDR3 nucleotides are TGTGCCAGCACCGCAAGGGGTCTAGCGGGAGTCGAGGAGCAGTACTTC. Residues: CASTARGLAGVEEQYF.

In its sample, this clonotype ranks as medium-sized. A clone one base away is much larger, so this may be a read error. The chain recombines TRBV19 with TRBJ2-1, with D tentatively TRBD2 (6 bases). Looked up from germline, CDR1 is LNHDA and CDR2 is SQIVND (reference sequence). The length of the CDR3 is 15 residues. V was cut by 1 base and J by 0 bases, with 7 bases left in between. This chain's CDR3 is CASSIVEGSYNEQFF. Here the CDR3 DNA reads TGTGCCAGTAGTATAGTGGAGGGCTCCTACAATGAGCAGTTCTTC.

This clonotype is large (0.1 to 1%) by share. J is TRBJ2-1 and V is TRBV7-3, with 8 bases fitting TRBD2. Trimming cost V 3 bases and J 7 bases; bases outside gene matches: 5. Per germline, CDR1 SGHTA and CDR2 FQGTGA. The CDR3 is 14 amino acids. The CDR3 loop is CASSFLAGGNEQFF. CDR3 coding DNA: TGTGCCAGCAGCTTTCTGGCGGGGGGAAATGAGCAGTTCTTC.

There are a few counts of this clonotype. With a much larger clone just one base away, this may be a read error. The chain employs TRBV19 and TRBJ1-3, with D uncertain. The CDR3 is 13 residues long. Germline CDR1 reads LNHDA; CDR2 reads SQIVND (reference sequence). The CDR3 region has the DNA TGTGCCAGTAAGAAGGTCTCTGGAAACACCATACATTTT. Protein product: CASKKVSGNTIHF.